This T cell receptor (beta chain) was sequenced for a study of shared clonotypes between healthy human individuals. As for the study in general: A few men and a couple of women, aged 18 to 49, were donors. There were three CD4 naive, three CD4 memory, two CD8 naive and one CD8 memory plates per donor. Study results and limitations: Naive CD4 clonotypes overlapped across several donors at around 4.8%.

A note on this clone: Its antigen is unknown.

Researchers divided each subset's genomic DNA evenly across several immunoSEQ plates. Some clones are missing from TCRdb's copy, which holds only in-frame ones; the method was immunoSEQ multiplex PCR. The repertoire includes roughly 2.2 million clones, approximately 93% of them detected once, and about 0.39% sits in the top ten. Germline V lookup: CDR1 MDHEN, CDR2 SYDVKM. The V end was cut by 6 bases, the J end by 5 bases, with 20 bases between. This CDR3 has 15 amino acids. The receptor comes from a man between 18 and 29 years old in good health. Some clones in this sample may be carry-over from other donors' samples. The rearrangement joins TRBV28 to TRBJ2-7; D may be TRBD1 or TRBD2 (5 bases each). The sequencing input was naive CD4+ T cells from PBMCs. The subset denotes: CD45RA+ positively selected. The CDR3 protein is CASRKRGFERDEQYF. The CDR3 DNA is TGTGCCAGCAGGAAAAGGGGCTTCGAGAGGGACGAGCAGTACTTC.